This T cell receptor beta chain emerged from a study of PD-1 blockade in classical Hodgkin lymphoma. V trimming: 4 bases; J trimming: 4 bases; junction bases outside the gene matches: 3. Germline-derived CDR1 and CDR2 are SGHNT and YYREEE (reference sequence). The CDR3 is made up of 13 amino acids. Broader study findings: By C4D1 there was a significant rise in CD4+ TCR diversity but not in CD8+ TCR diversity. Sources of repertoire differences remain undefined, possibly disease activity or prior therapy. Diversity similar to that of newly diagnosed patients was seen at baseline in complete responders. As was reported, newly diagnosed patients showed lower baseline TCR diversity than healthy donors did.

TCRdb's table, derived via immunoSEQ multiplex PCR, lists solely in-frame clones and lacks some. The data hold some 93,000 clones, with 65% to 85% observed a single time. Time point described: cycle 4 day 1 (C4D1), after less than 7 weeks of nivolumab. Each patient relapsed following autologous stem cell transplantation, and prior brentuximab vedotin exposure differed. Note on this clone: The antigen remains undetermined.

Sequenced here: peripheral blood mononuclear cells (PBMCs), sampled before the fourth cycle of nivolumab. This chain joins TRBV5-4 and TRBJ2-3, with TRBD2 matching 7 bases. This clonotype originated in a human donor with classical Hodgkin lymphoma. The CDR3 sequence is CASSRGVPDTQYF. In DNA, the CDR3 is TGTGCCAGCAGCCGGGGGGTCCCAGATACGCAGTATTTT. Filled out from reference TRBV5-4 and TRBJ2-3, the complete variable domain reads ETGVTQSPTHLIKTRGQQVTLRCSSQSGHNTVSWYQQALGQGPQFIFQYYREEENGRGNFPPRFSGLQFPNYSSELNVNALELDDSALYLCASSRGVPDTQYFGPGTRLTVL.